These 27 T cell receptor beta chains share one sample of origin, sequenced in a study of Graves' ophthalmopathy and Graves' hyperthyroidism. Investigators amplified TCR beta CDR3 regions from RNA transcripts. HTBI-primed first-round RT-PCR preceded second-round multiplex PCR. TCRdb reprocessed the multiplex PCR reads via MiXCR and lists one record per CDR3 protein. The sample lists some 1.1 million distinct CDR3 sequences, approximately 35% seen once, with roughly 11% in the top ten. Sample: peripheral blood or thyroid tissue (not recorded which). The receptor set was obtained from an adult man with Graves' hyperthyroidism.

V gene TRBV7-9 combines with J gene TRBJ1-1, with 7 bases aligning to TRBD1. Germline CDR1 SEHNR, CDR2 FQNEAQ (reference sequence). This CDR3 has 14 amino acids. J gave up 3 bases and V 0 bases, and 1 base lay outside the gene matches. CDR3 residues: CASSLAGGHTEAFF. In DNA, the CDR3 is TGTGCCAGCAGCTTAGCAGGGGGCCACACTGAAGCTTTCTTT.

This clonotype came up a few times. The J gene is TRBJ2-1, the V gene TRBV29-1, with D perhaps TRBD1 (6 bases). Germline loops: CDR1 SQVTM, CDR2 ANQGSEA. The ends were cut back, 4 bases at V and 3 bases at J, with 10 bases in the middle. The CDR3 length is 13 residues. This chain's CDR3 is CSVGGRVYNEQFF. The DNA for the CDR3 is TGCAGCGTTGGGGGGCGCGTCTACAATGAGCAGTTCTTC.

This clonotype turned up a few times. One junction end does not reproduce the germline sequence, and a read error may be involved. The chain has TRBV20-1 and TRBJ1-2; tentative D call: TRBD1 (6 bases). The CDR3 length is 14 residues. In germline, CDR1 is DFQATT, CDR2 SNEGSKA (reference sequence). This CDR3 reads CSAILTGLNYGYTF. CDR3 in DNA: TGCAGTGCAATATTAACAGGGCTTAACTATGGCTACACTTTC.

This clonotype was detected ten times or more. This chain joins TRBV19 and TRBJ2-5; D uncertain. The V end lost 3 bases, the J end lost 3 bases, and 17 bases lay between the germline ends. Germline-derived CDR1 and CDR2 are LNHDA and SQIVND (reference sequence). This CDR3 region has 16 residues. CDR3 sequence reads: CASSIITPSGKETQYF. The CDR3 region has the DNA TGTGCCAGTAGTATTATTACTCCTTCTGGTAAAGAGACCCAGTACTTC.

The rearrangement links TRBV5-6 to TRBJ2-5; 12 bases match TRBD1. Germline V gene sequence: CDR1 SGHDT, CDR2 YYEEEE. This CDR3 has 15 residues. The V segment lost 5 bases and the J segment 5 bases; nucleotides outside the gene matches: 7. DNA for the CDR3: TGTGCCAGCAGTCCCTCGGGACAGGGGGCGGAGACCCAGTACTTC. Amino acids: CASSPSGQGAETQYF.

This clonotype has at least ten counts. The CDR3 spells CASSYSDNSPLHF. CDR3 DNA sequence: TGTGCCAGCAGTTACTCGGACAATTCACCCCTCCACTTT. The chain carries TRBV6-5 and TRBJ1-6, with no clear D. The CDR3 runs 13 residues. Germline V lookup: CDR1 MNHEY, CDR2 SVGAGI. Trimming took 0 bases from V and 7 from J, leaving 4 bases between them.

This clonotype has a count of ten or more. The V call is TRBV29-1, the J call TRBJ2-5; tentatively, D is TRBD1 (7 bases). The length of the CDR3 is 16 residues. Between the trimmed V and J ends, which lost 0 bases and 5 bases, there was a span of 19 bases. CDR1 and CDR2 from the germline V gene are SQVTM and ANQGSEA. CDR3 bases: TGCAGCGTTGAAGAACGCGGGACAGCGGTTCTTGAGACCCAGTACTTC. Protein sequence: CSVEERGTAVLETQYF.

V gene TRBV10-3 combines with J gene TRBJ1-5; D is uncertain. V was pared by 0 bases and J by 13 bases, with 28 bases between. The length of the CDR3 is 18 residues. In germline, CDR1 is ENHRY, CDR2 SYGVKD. The CDR3 nucleotides are TGTGCCATCAGTGAGTCACTCGGGAGGGCCGCGGAGCTGCTGGCACAGCATTTT. Its protein product is CAISESLGRAAELLAQHF.

This clonotype was picked up many times. The chain joins TRBV7-2 to TRBJ2-5, with a weak D call TRBD1 (5 bases). There are 12 residues in the CDR3. The germline V gene encodes CDR1 SGHTA and CDR2 FQGNSA. V dropped 1 base and J dropped 10 bases, with 10 bases sitting between them. The CDR3 DNA reads TGTGCCAGCAGCTTAGGGGGCCCGGACCAGTACTTC. Translating it yields CASSLGGPDQYF.

As to this clonotype: A much larger clone is a single base away; this may be a read error. In DNA, the CDR3 is TGCAGTGCTAGTGCCCACAGGTTGTACACTGAAGCTTTCTTT. As protein: CSASAHRLYTEAFF. The chain is built from TRBV20-1 and TRBJ1-1; D might be TRBD1 (5 bases). Germline V gene data show CDR1 as DFQATT and CDR2 as SNEGSKA (reference sequence). This CDR3 contains 14 residues. The V end lost 3 bases, the J end lost 3 bases, and 14 bases lay between the germline ends.

This chain links TRBV29-1 with TRBJ1-1, with no clear D. Deletions cut 4 bases from V and 8 bases from J, with 17 bases between. In germline, CDR1 is SQVTM, CDR2 ANQGSEA. The CDR3 sequence is 13 residues long. The CDR3 DNA reads TGCAGCGTTGCCAGACGGCCTATGATGGAAGCTTTCTTT. Protein product: CSVARRPMMEAFF.

The gene calls are TRBV11-2 and TRBJ2-7; unclear D gene. The CDR3 loop spans 12 amino acids. CDR1 SGHAT and CDR2 FQNNGV come from the germline V gene. V lost 5 bases, J lost 3 bases, and 8 bases lay in between. In DNA form, the CDR3 reads TGTGCCAGCAGCCTAAAAAACTACGAGCAGTACTTC. Protein: CASSLKNYEQYF. Combining the CDR3 with reference TRBV11-2 and TRBJ2-7 gives the whole variable domain EAGVAQSPRYKIIEKRQSVAFWCNPISGHATLYWYQQILGQGPKLLIQFQNNGVVDDSQLPKDRFSAERLKGVDSTLKIQPAKLEDSAVYLCASSLKNYEQYFGPGTRLTVT.

The sample holds a few counts of this clonotype. Here the CDR3 reads CSASRDGSYEQYF. The CDR3, as DNA: TGCAGTGCAAGCCGGGACGGCTCCTACGAGCAGTACTTC. V usage is TRBV20-1 and J usage is TRBJ2-7, with D possibly called TRBD1 or TRBD2 (5 bases each). Trimming cost V 6 bases and J 0 bases, with 12 bases left between them. Germline assignment: CDR1 DFQATT and CDR2 SNEGSKA (reference sequence). The CDR3 runs 13 residues.

In the case of this clonotype: An end of the junction differs from the germline gene, which may be a read error. This rearrangement joins TRBV29-1 to TRBJ2-7; D assignment may be TRBD1 or TRBD2 (5 bases each). The CDR3 consists of 13 residues. Germline CDR1 is SQVTM and CDR2 is ANQGSEA. The CDR3 DNA reads TGCAGCGTTGATCGGCAGGACACCGGGGAGCTGTACTTC. Its protein product is CSVDRQDTGELYF.

This chain links TRBV5-4 with TRBJ2-7, with D perhaps matching TRBD2 (6 bases). The CDR3 has 16 residues. With 3 bases removed from V and 0 bases from J, the gap between germline ends came to 16 bases. CDR1 is SGHNT, CDR2 YYREEE, per germline (reference sequence). In DNA, the CDR3 is TGTGCCAGCAGCTCACCCGAAAGCGGGCCCTCCTACGAGCAGTACTTC. This translates into CASSSPESGPSYEQYF. Complete variable domain (other parts from reference TRBV5-4 and TRBJ2-7): ETGVTQSPTHLIKTRGQQVTLRCSSQSGHNTVSWYQQALGQGPQFIFQYYREEENGRGNFPPRFSGLQFPNYSSELNVNALELDDSALYLCASSSPESGPSYEQYFGPGTRLTVT.

This clonotype has just one count. V and J are TRBV7-2 and TRBJ2-5; TRBD2 agrees at 12 bases. With the DNA end fitting TRBJ2-1 better, the J assignment may be wrong. Germline V CDR1 and CDR2: SGHTA, FQGNSA. This CDR3 comprises 15 residues. The CDR3 loop reads CASSSTSGRFDEQFF. DNA of the CDR3: TGTGCCAGCAGCTCAACTAGCGGGAGGTTTGATGAGCAGTTCTTC.

V gene TRBV20-1 combines with J gene TRBJ2-7; TRBD2 aligns across 11 bases. CDR1 and CDR2 from the germline V gene are DFQATT and SNEGSKA (reference sequence). V trimming: 5 bases; J trimming: 3 bases; junction bases outside the gene matches: 6. The CDR3 totals 14 residues. The CDR3 DNA sequence: TGCAGTGCTGATAAGGGGACTAGCGGCTACGAGCAGTACTTC. Amino acid sequence: CSADKGTSGYEQYF.

This clonotype was counted ten times or more. The chain uses TRBV15 and TRBJ2-7; D gene unclear. Germline V gene lookup returns CDR1 LNHNV and CDR2 YYDKDF (reference sequence). V shed 4 bases and J shed 7 bases, with 11 bases lying between them. CDR3 length equals 12 residues. CDR3 sequence reads: CATSTAIREQYF. In DNA form, the CDR3 reads TGTGCCACCAGCACCGCAATTCGGGAGCAGTACTTC.

This clonotype was detected only once. This sequence may be a read error, since a much larger clone differs from it by one base. The chain uses TRBV20-1 and TRBJ2-7; 10 nucleotides align to TRBD2. Trimming cost V 0 bases and J 9 bases; bases outside gene matches: 11. The V gene's germline CDR1 is DFQATT and CDR2 SNEGSKA (reference sequence). The CDR3 loop spans 15 amino acids. CDR3 DNA: TGCAGTGCTAGAGACGTTAGCGGGAGGAGGCAAGGGCAGTACTTC. Its protein is CSARDVSGRRQGQYF.

V and J are TRBV29-1 and TRBJ2-2; 11 bases are shared with TRBD1. With 7 bases clipped from V and 1 base from J, the junction kept 5 bases outside the gene matches. Germline loops: CDR1 SQVTM, CDR2 ANQGSEA. The CDR3 consists of 15 residues. The CDR3 reads CSARTGGLNTGELFF. CDR3 bases: TGCAGCGCCAGGACAGGGGGCTTGAACACCGGGGAGCTGTTTTTT.

The sample holds many counts of this clonotype. J is TRBJ2-2 and V is TRBV7-6; D is unresolved. This CDR3 contains 16 residues. V was cut by 1 base and J by 0 bases, with 9 bases left in between. Germline-derived CDR1 and CDR2 are SGHVS and FNYEAQ. The CDR3 coding sequence is TGTGCCAGCAGCTTAGGAATAGTGGCGAACACCGGGGAGCTGTTTTTT. It specifies CASSLGIVANTGELFF.

This clonotype was picked up a small number of times. The J gene is TRBJ2-1, the V gene TRBV10-3, with TRBD1 as a possible D gene (6 bases). Looked up from germline, CDR1 is ENHRY and CDR2 is SYGVKD. This CDR3 comprises 12 residues. V lost 7 bases and J lost 5, with 9 bases in between. CDR3 sequence (DNA): TGTGCCATCACAGGGGTGAACAATGAGCAGTTCTTC. Its protein product is CAITGVNNEQFF.

This clonotype was counted once. The rearrangement uses TRBV10-3 and TRBJ1-2; TRBD1 matches 7 bases. CDR1 and CDR2 from the germline V gene are ENHRY and SYGVKD. The CDR3 sequence is 16 residues long. J lost 6 bases, V lost 4 bases, and 14 bases had no gene match. This CDR3 is CAISVTGLGSGDGYTF. The CDR3 coding sequence is TGTGCCATCAGTGTGACAGGGCTCGGTTCTGGAGATGGCTACACCTTC.

At least ten counts were recorded for this clonotype. This chain uses TRBV5-1 with TRBJ1-1, with D possibly matching TRBD1 (6 bases). CDR1 and CDR2 (germline): SGHRS, YFSETQ. This CDR3 spans 14 amino acids. Trimming shortened V by 5 bases and J by 5 bases, and 16 bases separated the two germline ends. The CDR3 nucleotides are TGCGCCAGCAGTTCTGGACAGCCGAGGACTGAAGCTTTCTTT. Protein product: CASSSGQPRTEAFF.

This rearrangement joins TRBV7-2 to TRBJ1-1; tentative D call: TRBD1 (6 bases). This CDR3 comprises 14 residues. The germline gives CDR1 SGHTA, CDR2 FQGNSA. V lost 5 bases and J lost 5, with 15 bases in between. CDR3 nucleotide sequence: TGTGCCAGCAGCGTCCTAGGGGGAGGTACTGAAGCTTTCTTT. The encoded protein is CASSVLGGGTEAFF.

This clonotype was seen at least ten times. The V gene is TRBV12-3 or TRBV12-4, the J gene TRBJ2-7; D is undetermined. The length of the CDR3 is 13 residues. Trimming removed 2 bases from V and 4 bases from J, with 9 bases in between. The CDR3 reads CASSLHPGYEQYF. CDR3 DNA: TGTGCCAGCAGTTTACATCCAGGTTACGAGCAGTACTTC.

This clonotype occurred many times. The chain joins TRBV13 to TRBJ1-4; D perhaps matches TRBD1 (6 bases). Trimming cost V 5 bases and J 5 bases, with 12 bases left between them. Germline-derived CDR1 and CDR2 are PRHDT and FYEKMQ (reference sequence). The CDR3 contains 14 residues. CDR3 DNA sequence: TGTGCCAGCAGCAGGGGGATTCCGAATGAAAAACTGTTTTTT. It is translated as CASSRGIPNEKLFF.